One and the same sample provided the 29 T cell receptor delta chains below, sequenced in a study of Vδ1+ human thymocytes. These receptors are not linked to any known antigen. RNA was extracted from the cells and then reverse transcribed. CDR3 amplicons came from multiplex PCR with pooled V-gene forward and constant-region reverse primers. With CATT, TCRdb re-called clones from the multiplex PCR reads. Seen here are more than 45,000 delta-chain clones, about 15% observed once, and the top ten hold approximately 0.4%. The study, taken as a whole, reports: Thymic TRG and TRD repertoires appeared highly polyclonal.

Sequencing was done on a sample of Vdelta1+ gamma-delta thymocytes from the thymus. The subset: FACS-sorted CD3+ TCRalphabeta- TCRVdelta1+ TCRVdelta2- thymocytes. These receptors were collected from a girl under three years old who had congenital heart surgery.

This clone was picked up a small number of times. The J gene is TRDJ1, the V gene TRDV1, with 9 nucleotides matching TRDD3. CDR3 length: 20 amino acids. Germline assignment: CDR1 TSWWSYY and CDR2 QGS. J gave up 0 bases and V 5 bases, and 19 bases lay outside the gene matches. Here the CDR3 DNA reads TGTGCTCTTGGGCCTTTAACTTCCTCTGTACTGGGGGACAACACCGATAAACTCATCTTT. It codes for CALGPLTSSVLGDNTDKLIF.

The chain recombines TRDV1 with TRDJ1; TRDD3 matches at 8 bases. CDR3 length equals 21 residues. J lost 3 bases, V lost 0 bases, and 21 bases had no gene match. From germline, CDR1 is TSWWSYY and CDR2 QGS. DNA for the CDR3: TGTGCTCTTGGGGAACTTATGATCCTAGGGGGTGGGGGATTAAGGGCCGATAAACTCATCTTT. Translation: CALGELMILGGGGLRADKLIF.

This chain uses TRDV1 with TRDJ1; 7 bases line up with TRDD3. V was pared by 5 bases and J by 5 bases, with 5 bases of the junction left unmatched. CDR3 length: 13 amino acids. Germline V CDR1 and CDR2: TSWWSYY, QGS. The CDR3 coding sequence is TGTGCTCTTGGGCCCCTACTGGGGGATAAACTCATCTTT. Residues: CALGPLLGDKLIF.

The chain combines TRDV1 with TRDJ1; D may be TRDD2 (5 bases). Between the trimmed V and J ends, which lost 5 bases and 4 bases, there was a span of 17 bases. Germline V CDR1 and CDR2: TSWWSYY, QGS. The CDR3 extends over 15 amino acids. CDR3 coding DNA: TGTGCTCTTGGGCTTCCGTTCCAACCAGACGATAAACTCATCTTT. This sequence encodes CALGLPFQPDDKLIF.

The gene calls are TRDV1 and TRDJ1, with 13 positions matching TRDD3. There are 23 residues in the CDR3. J lost 0 bases, V lost 11 bases, and 30 bases had no gene match. Per germline, CDR1 TSWWSYY and CDR2 QGS. The CDR3 DNA sequence: TGTGCTTTGGGTCGTCTTCCTACACCCCAACCCGACTGGGGGATACGTTACACCGATAAACTCATCTTT. Translating it yields CALGRLPTPQPDWGIRYTDKLIF.

This chain links TRDV1 with TRDJ1; 10 nucleotides line up with TRDD3. The CDR3 consists of 22 residues. With 0 bases clipped from V and 0 bases from J, the junction kept 19 bases outside the gene matches. Germline values: CDR1 TSWWSYY, CDR2 QGS. The CDR3 here is CALGELSPTLYWGIPYTDKLIF. CDR3 DNA sequence: TGTGCTCTTGGGGAACTCTCCCCTACTTTATACTGGGGGATCCCTTACACCGATAAACTCATCTTT.

The rearrangement uses TRDV1 and TRDJ1; 10 bases fit TRDD3. Germline CDR1 TSWWSYY, CDR2 QGS. V was pared by 1 base and J by 0 bases, with 14 bases of the junction left unmatched. This CDR3 region has 20 residues. CDR3 DNA: TGTGCTCTTGGGGAACCTAGGTCCCCAACTGGGGGATCTTACACCGATAAACTCATCTTT. Translation gives CALGEPRSPTGGSYTDKLIF.

This clone was found a few times. This sequence joins TRDV1 and TRDJ1; D is undetermined. The CDR3 covers 14 residues. CDR1 is TSWWSYY and CDR2 is QGS in the germline V gene. Trimming left V 2 bases short and J 10 bases short, with 17 bases between. CDR3: CALGEYRPHEGLIF. CDR3 in DNA: TGTGCTCTTGGGGAATATCGGCCTCATGAGGGACTCATCTTT.

This clone was observed a few times. The chain uses TRDV1 and TRDJ1; maybe TRDD2 (5 bases). CDR3 length: 21 residues. The V end was cut by 0 bases, the J end by 1 base, with 27 bases between. Germline CDR1 reads TSWWSYY; CDR2 reads QGS. In DNA form, the CDR3 reads TGTGCTCTTGGGGAACTCCTCTCTGGAGAGACAATACCTTCTTGCACCGATAAACTCATCTTT. Translating gives CALGELLSGETIPSCTDKLIF.

The rearrangement uses TRDV1 and TRDJ1; 9 bases line up with TRDD2. With 0 bases clipped from V and 3 bases from J, the junction kept 23 bases outside the gene matches. This CDR3 has 22 amino acids. CDR1 is TSWWSYY, CDR2 QGS, per germline. The CDR3 is CALGELFAPHLPTPTGADKLIF. Written as DNA, the CDR3 is TGTGCTCTTGGGGAACTCTTTGCCCCCCACCTTCCTACGCCTACTGGGGCCGATAAACTCATCTTT.

A word on this clone: Germline and junction disagree at one end, which may indicate a read error. The chain has TRAV29/DV5 and TRDJ1, with a possible D match to TRDD2 (5 bases). Germline assignment: CDR1 NSMFDY and CDR2 ISSIKDK. The CDR3 contains 20 residues. DNA of the CDR3: TGTGCAGCAAGCTCTCTGTTCATTCCTCGATCGTCGAGGAACCCTGGAGGACTCACCTTT. It encodes CAASSLFIPRSSRNPGGLTF.

This clone showed up just a few times. The chain uses TRDV1 and TRDJ1; 8 bases map to TRDD3. J gave up 1 base and V 0 bases, and 4 bases lay outside the gene matches. Germline loops: CDR1 TSWWSYY, CDR2 QGS. The length of the CDR3 is 16 residues. CDR3 residues: CALGELLGILTDKLIF. CDR3 DNA: TGTGCTCTTGGGGAACTTTTGGGGATACTCACCGATAAACTCATCTTT.

The V and J genes are TRDV1 and TRDJ1; D perhaps matches TRDD3 (5 bases). Trimming shortened V by 0 bases and J by 0 bases, and 8 bases separated the two germline ends. CDR1 TSWWSYY and CDR2 QGS come from the germline V gene. This CDR3 region has 15 residues. The CDR3 here is CALGELGCYTDKLIF. Here the CDR3 DNA reads TGTGCTCTTGGGGAACTGGGATGTTACACCGATAAACTCATCTTT.

This chain joins TRDV1 and TRDJ1, with 10 bases aligning to TRDD3. V gave up 0 bases and J gave up 2 bases; unmatched junction bases: 30. Per the germline V gene, CDR1 is TSWWSYY and CDR2 is QGS. The CDR3 contains 25 residues. Here the CDR3 DNA reads TGTGCTCTTGGGGAACTCCTACCCTTTCCTACGTGGTTGGGGGATACCTTCTTCCCTACCGATAAACTCATCTTT. The encoded protein is CALGELLPFPTWLGDTFFPTDKLIF.

The gene calls are TRDV1 and TRDJ1; D is unresolved. This CDR3 contains 19 residues. Germline lookup yields CDR1 TSWWSYY and CDR2 QGS. Trimming pared 1 base from V and 0 bases from J, leaving 21 bases between. Written as DNA, the CDR3 is TGTGCTCTTGGGGAACGGGACCCACGGGCCGATTACTACACCGATAAACTCATCTTT. This codes for CALGERDPRADYYTDKLIF.

This clone turned up a few times. Just one base apart from a much larger clone, this may be a read error. This chain uses TRDV2 with TRDJ1; D gene unclear. Germline CDR1 GEAIGNYY, CDR2 EKD. Trimming removed 1 base from V and 3 bases from J, with 20 bases in between. CDR3 length: 17 amino acids. The CDR3 DNA reads TGTGCCTGTGACACGCCTCGGGCTCCCCCGTACGCCGATAAACTCATCTTT. The encoded protein is CACDTPRAPPYADKLIF.

This chain links TRDV1 with TRDJ1, with TRDD2 as a possible D gene (6 bases). In germline, CDR1 is TSWWSYY, CDR2 QGS. The V end was cut by 5 bases, the J end by 1 base, with 38 bases between. This CDR3 is 23 amino acids long. CDR3 protein: CALGSNVRVLRAEGRLTTDKLIF. The CDR3 DNA reads TGTGCTCTTGGGTCAAACGTCCGGGTCCTACGGGCTGAGGGGCGTTTAACCACCGATAAACTCATCTTT.

The V and J genes are TRDV1 and TRDJ1; 9 bases agree with TRDD3. V was clipped by 4 bases and J by 0 bases; unmatched bases: 24. The V gene's germline CDR1 is TSWWSYY and CDR2 QGS. The CDR3 extends over 22 amino acids. Here the CDR3 reads CALGALPSRSQLGERNTDKLIF. As DNA, the CDR3 is TGTGCTCTTGGGGCCCTCCCCTCTCGGTCCCAACTGGGGGAACGTAACACCGATAAACTCATCTTT.

The chain couples TRDV1 to TRDJ1; D remains ambiguous. Trimming shortened V by 0 bases and J by 2 bases, and 10 bases separated the two germline ends. This CDR3 has 15 residues. Germline V CDR1 and CDR2: TSWWSYY, QGS. CDR3: CALGELPHRTDKLIF. CDR3 bases: TGTGCTCTTGGGGAACTTCCCCATCGAACCGATAAACTCATCTTT.

The table lists this clone with a few counts. This chain connects TRDV1 to TRDJ1; 10 nucleotides match TRDD3. V gave up 1 base and J gave up 7 bases; unmatched junction bases: 15. CDR1 is TSWWSYY, CDR2 QGS, per germline. The CDR3 has 18 amino acids. The CDR3, as DNA: TGTGCTCTTGGGGAACCTTCCTTCCCCGTACTGGGGGATGCTAAACTCATCTTT. Translating it yields CALGEPSFPVLGDAKLIF.

This clone was detected ten times or more. The chain carries TRDV2 and TRDJ1; 9 bases line up with TRDD3. Germline-derived CDR1 and CDR2 are GEAIGNYY and EKD. This CDR3 region has 17 residues. Unmatched junction bases numbered 9, after V lost 2 bases and J lost 0 bases. The CDR3, as DNA: TGTGCCTGTGACAGGAGGAGTGGGGATACGCACACCGATAAACTCATCTTT. Its protein is CACDRRSGDTHTDKLIF.

The rearrangement links TRDV1 to TRDJ1, with TRDD3 as a possible D gene (9 bases). The CDR3 has 22 residues. Germline values: CDR1 TSWWSYY, CDR2 QGS. Trimming shortened V by 3 bases and J by 0 bases, and 32 bases separated the two germline ends. Here the CDR3 reads CALGERNLPTITGGANTDKLIF. DNA for the CDR3: TGTGCTCTTGGGGAGCGGAATCTTCCTACCATCACTGGGGGAGCCAACACCGATAAACTCATCTTT.

The sample holds a few counts of this clone. This same CDR3 is encoded by further DNA sequences in the sample. V usage is TRDV1 and J usage is TRDJ1; 8 positions match TRDD3. Trimming cost V 1 base and J 0 bases; bases outside gene matches: 16. There are 20 residues in the CDR3. Germline CDR1 is TSWWSYY and CDR2 is QGS. In DNA, the CDR3 is TGTGCTCTTGGGGAACCTGACCCATCGTACTGGGGGCCGTACACCGATAAACTCATCTTT. Protein: CALGEPDPSYWGPYTDKLIF.

The chain carries TRDV2 and TRDJ1; TRDD3 agrees at 7 bases. The CDR3 contains 20 residues. Germline V CDR1 and CDR2: GEAIGNYY, EKD. The V and J ends lost 3 bases and 1 base, in that order; junction bases with no gene match: 22. The CDR3 region is CACDLCRYWGPQRATDKLIF. In nucleotides, the CDR3 is TGTGCCTGTGACCTGTGCCGGTACTGGGGCCCCCAAAGAGCCACCGATAAACTCATCTTT.

The chain couples TRDV1 to TRDJ1; TRDD3 might be the D (5 bases). V was shortened by 0 bases and J by 5 bases, with 19 bases between the two germline ends. This CDR3 is built from 17 residues. CDR1 and CDR2 from the germline V gene are TSWWSYY and QGS. Here the CDR3 reads CALGELAPGVRGDKLIF. The CDR3 DNA reads as TGTGCTCTTGGGGAACTAGCCCCTGGCGTAAGGGGGGATAAACTCATCTTT.

This clone was seen more than once but under ten times. The chain employs TRDV1 and TRDJ1, with 8 positions matching TRDD3. The CDR3 spans 19 residues. With V trimmed by 1 base and J by 10 bases, 23 bases remained unmatched. Germline assignment: CDR1 TSWWSYY and CDR2 QGS. Written as DNA, the CDR3 is TGTGCTCTTGGGGAACATATCGGAGAGGAGCTACTGGGGGGCATGGGACTCATCTTT. Its protein product is CALGEHIGEELLGGMGLIF.

In its sample, this clone was seen a few times. The rearrangement links TRDV1 to TRDJ1; 10 bases line up with TRDD3. The germline V gene has CDR1 TSWWSYY and CDR2 QGS. Trimming removed 0 bases from V and 3 bases from J; junction bases left unmatched: 16. The CDR3 length is 20 residues. The DNA of the CDR3 is TGTGCTCTTGGGGAACTCTCCAACCAGCCGGGTACTGGGGGATCCGATAAACTCATCTTT. Translating gives CALGELSNQPGTGGSDKLIF.

This clone was seen a handful of times. This chain links TRDV1 with TRDJ1, with 13 nucleotides matching TRDD3. This CDR3 has 18 amino acids. Germline lookup yields CDR1 TSWWSYY and CDR2 QGS. Trimming cost V 0 bases and J 8 bases; bases outside gene matches: 12. CDR3 in amino acids: CALGELTRTGGYAVKLIF. Written as DNA, the CDR3 is TGTGCTCTTGGGGAACTGACCCGTACTGGGGGATACGCGGTGAAACTCATCTTT.

The chain is built from TRDV1 and TRDJ1; the match to TRDD3 covers 8 bases. V lost 2 bases and J lost 2; bases outside the gene matches: 22. The CDR3 has 21 amino acids. Germline CDR1 reads TSWWSYY; CDR2 reads QGS. CDR3 DNA sequence: TGTGCTCTTGGGGAAGGGTTCTACAACCGACTACTGGGGGCCACTACCGATAAACTCATCTTT. It yields the protein CALGEGFYNRLLGATTDKLIF.